The 22 T cell receptor beta chains reported below all come from one sample, sequenced in a study of blood T cell repertoires in COVID-19. This table comes from immunoSEQ multiplex PCR, and its TCRdb copy is limited to in-frame clones, with some not included. The data show 110,000 to 150,000 clones, approximately 81% seen once. Sequenced sample: PBMCs or T cells enriched from blood (not recorded which). The receptor source for this set is a man aged 40-49 years with acute COVID-19.

V gene TRBV27 combines with J gene TRBJ2-5; D possibly corresponds to TRBD1 (5 bases). This CDR3 has 13 residues. V was shortened by 6 bases and J by 2 bases, with 10 bases between the two germline ends. In germline, CDR1 is MNHEY, CDR2 SMNVEV (reference sequence). The CDR3 protein is CASSPREQETQYF. As DNA, the CDR3 is TGTGCCAGCAGCCCCAGGGAACAAGAGACCCAGTACTTC.

The chain is built from TRBV28 and TRBJ2-1; 7 bases map to TRBD2. V lost 6 bases, J lost 4 bases, and 3 bases stayed unmatched. Germline V gene lookup returns CDR1 MDHEN and CDR2 SYDVKM. The CDR3 totals 13 residues. The CDR3 reads CASRPSGYNEQFF. CDR3 sequence (DNA): TGTGCCAGCAGGCCTAGCGGATACAATGAGCAGTTCTTC. The variable domain in full, with the rest retrieved from reference TRBV28 and TRBJ2-1, is DVKVTQSSRYLVKRTGEKVFLECVQDMDHENMFWYRQDPGLGLRLIYFSYDVKMKEKGDIPEGYSVSREKKERFSLILESASTNQTSMYLCASRPSGYNEQFFGPGTRLTVL.

The J gene is TRBJ1-2, the V gene TRBV6-5; 10 nucleotides match TRBD1. The CDR3 contains 15 residues. J gave up 4 bases and V 2 bases, and 4 bases lay outside the gene matches. The V gene's germline CDR1 is MNHEY and CDR2 SVGAGI. The CDR3 DNA reads as TGTGCCAGCAGTTACCCTGGGACAGGGGTCTATGGCTACACCTTC. Translation gives CASSYPGTGVYGYTF.

The chain carries TRBV10-2 and TRBJ1-4, with 10 nucleotides matching TRBD1. The CDR3 spans 16 residues. The germline V gene has CDR1 WSHSY and CDR2 SAAADI. The junction had 10 bases not matched to a gene; V was cut back by 3 bases and J by 9 bases. CDR3 sequence reads: CASSERRDRGPQKLFF. In DNA, the CDR3 is TGCGCCAGCAGTGAACGCCGGGACAGGGGTCCCCAAAAACTGTTTTTT.

The chain has TRBV7-2 and TRBJ2-7, with 8 positions matching TRBD1. Germline V gene sequence: CDR1 SGHTA, CDR2 FQGNSA. CDR3 length: 14 amino acids. After removal of 0 bases from V and 3 bases from J, the junction contained 1 base not matched to a gene. The CDR3 protein is CASSLADRGYEQYF. The CDR3 region has the DNA TGTGCCAGCAGCTTAGCTGACAGGGGCTACGAGCAGTACTTC. The full variable domain, completed using reference TRBV7-2 and TRBJ2-7, is GAGVSQSPSNKVTEKGKDVELRCDPISGHTALYWYRQSLGQGLEFLIYFQGNSAPDKSGLPSDRFSAERTGGSVSTLTIQRTQQEDSAVYLCASSLADRGYEQYFGPGTRLTVT.

This chain connects TRBV9 to TRBJ2-3; no firm D call. This CDR3 has 17 residues. Per germline, CDR1 SGDLS and CDR2 YYNGEE. Trimming stripped 4 bases from V and 0 bases from J, with 18 bases between. CDR3 bases: TGTGCCAGCAGCCCGGATAAAGGCGGATCTAGCACAGATACGCAGTATTTT. It specifies CASSPDKGGSSTDTQYF.

The chain uses TRBV4-3 and TRBJ2-7; D may be TRBD2 (6 bases). The CDR3 runs 13 residues. Germline lookup yields CDR1 LGHNA and CDR2 YSLEER. V was cut by 1 base and J by 2 bases, with 6 bases left in between. The CDR3 DNA is TGCGCCAGCAGCCAAGCGGGGGCCTACGAGCAGTACTTC. Protein product: CASSQAGAYEQYF.

The chain combines TRBV19 with TRBJ1-5; TRBD1 agrees at 8 bases. V dropped 7 bases and J dropped 3; count of bases not matched to a gene: 5. The germline CDR1 and CDR2 sequences are LNHDA and SQIVND (reference sequence). This CDR3 spans 14 amino acids. CDR3 DNA: TGTGCCAGTAACCCGGACAGGGACAATCAGCCCCAGCATTTT. Its translation is CASNPDRDNQPQHF.

The chain recombines TRBV19 with TRBJ2-2; the D gene is possibly TRBD2 (6 bases). V was pared by 7 bases and J by 0 bases, with 12 bases between. The CDR3 length is 15 residues. In germline, CDR1 is LNHDA, CDR2 SQIVND (reference sequence). CDR3 nucleotides: TGTGCCAGTAAAGTTAGACTAGCGAACACCGGGGAGCTGTTTTTT. This encodes CASKVRLANTGELFF.

The chain carries TRBV27 and TRBJ2-7; TRBD1 might be the D (6 bases). The CDR3 sequence is 15 residues long. V lost 7 bases and J 1 base, leaving 17 bases between the germline ends. Germline V gene sequence: CDR1 MNHEY, CDR2 SMNVEV (reference sequence). CDR3 sequence reads: CASTSRGLSSYEQYF. CDR3 sequence (DNA): TGTGCCAGCACCAGCAGGGGCCTGTCTTCCTACGAGCAGTACTTC.

V usage is TRBV3-1 (or the pseudogene TRBV3-2) and J usage is TRBJ1-4; D ambiguous. Germline V gene lookup returns CDR1 LGHDT and CDR2 YNNKEL (reference sequence). There are 18 residues in the CDR3. Trimming left V 0 bases short and J 7 bases short, with 21 bases between. The CDR3 region has the DNA TGTGCCAGCAGCCAAGATCTCGGAGGACGCCGGAGGATTGAAAAACTGTTTTTT. Translating gives CASSQDLGGRRRIEKLFF.

This CDR3 reads CASSSLDRSNQPQHF. Written as DNA, the CDR3 is TGTGCCAGCAGTTCCTTGGACAGGAGCAATCAGCCCCAGCATTTT. V usage is TRBV6-5 and J usage is TRBJ1-5; 7 bases fit TRBD1. CDR3 length: 15 residues. Trimming cost V 4 bases and J 1 base; bases outside gene matches: 4. CDR1 and CDR2 (germline): MNHEY, SVGAGI.

The chain recombines TRBV7-8 with TRBJ1-3, with D unclear. Per germline, CDR1 SGHVS and CDR2 FQNEAQ. There are 13 residues in the CDR3. The V and J ends lost 5 bases and 1 base respectively, with 6 bases between them. The CDR3 loop reads CASSIESGNTIYF. The CDR3 nucleotides are TGTGCCAGCAGCATCGAGTCTGGAAACACCATATATTTT.

The chain carries TRBV7-2 and TRBJ2-2; TRBD2 agrees at 14 bases. This CDR3 region has 16 residues. Germline assignment: CDR1 SGHTA and CDR2 FQGNSA. The trim removed 6 bases at V and 6 bases at J, leaving 6 bases unmatched. CDR3 loop: CASRPPGLAGAGELFF. The CDR3 bases are TGTGCCAGCAGACCACCGGGACTAGCGGGAGCCGGGGAGCTGTTTTTT.

A single count supports this clone. The rearrangement links TRBV6-2 or TRBV6-3 to TRBJ2-1; D perhaps matches TRBD2 (5 bases). Trimming took off 0 bases at V and 0 bases at J, with 21 bases between the two ends. From germline, CDR1 is MNHEY and CDR2 SVGEGT. The CDR3 has 20 amino acids. CDR3 in amino acids: CASSYSRLPRDTSSYNEQFF. As DNA, the CDR3 is TGTGCCAGCAGTTACTCACGTCTGCCACGGGATACCAGCTCCTACAATGAGCAGTTCTTC.

The V call is TRBV10-1, the J call TRBJ2-2, with 12 bases fitting TRBD2. Germline V gene sequence: CDR1 WNHNN, CDR2 SYGVQD (reference sequence). V was clipped by 6 bases and J by 0 bases; unmatched bases: 8. The CDR3 is 18 residues long. CDR3 in amino acids: CASSTRLAGDTNTGELFF. CDR3 DNA sequence: TGCGCCAGCAGCACCAGACTAGCGGGAGACACGAACACCGGGGAGCTGTTTTTT.

This sequence joins TRBV28 and TRBJ1-2; 9 nucleotides align to TRBD1. The CDR3 has 15 residues. Germline V gives CDR1 MDHEN, CDR2 SYDVKM. J was trimmed by 4 bases and V by 4 bases; bases with no gene match: 7. Written as DNA, the CDR3 is TGTGCCAGCAGTTGGCCGGGACAGGGACTCTATGGCTACACCTTC. Encoded protein: CASSWPGQGLYGYTF.

This clone is a singleton in its sample. The CDR3 DNA reads TGTGCCTGGAGTGTACAGGCAGACAATGAGCAGTTCTTC. This sequence encodes CAWSVQADNEQFF. The chain couples TRBV30 to TRBJ2-1, with TRBD1 as a possible D gene (5 bases). The germline V gene encodes CDR1 GTSNPN and CDR2 SVGIG (reference sequence). With 0 bases removed from V and 5 bases from J, the gap between germline ends came to 8 bases. The CDR3 is made up of 13 amino acids.

The gene calls are TRBV19 and TRBJ1-2; D gene unclear. Between the trimmed V and J ends, which lost 11 bases and 3 bases, there was a span of 10 bases. This CDR3 comprises 11 residues. Germline values: CDR1 LNHDA, CDR2 SQIVND (reference sequence). CDR3 protein: CAATRDYGYTF. The CDR3 region has the DNA TGTGCCGCCACGAGGGACTATGGCTACACCTTC.

The chain joins TRBV28 to TRBJ2-7, with D tentatively TRBD2 (5 bases). CDR3 length: 12 amino acids. In germline, CDR1 is MDHEN, CDR2 SYDVKM. V was shortened by 4 bases and J by 8 bases, with 12 bases between the two germline ends. CDR3 region: CASSSQEGQQYF. The DNA of the CDR3 is TGTGCCAGCAGTTCCCAAGAGGGCCAGCAGTACTTC.

The V call is TRBV6-1, the J call TRBJ1-2; D is uncertain. Trimming shortened V by 2 bases and J by 8 bases, and 12 bases separated the two germline ends. Germline V gives CDR1 MNHNS, CDR2 SASEGT. This CDR3 comprises 13 residues. The CDR3 region is CASSESGRRGYTF. The CDR3 coding sequence is TGTGCCAGCAGTGAATCGGGCAGGAGGGGCTACACCTTC.

The rearrangement joins TRBV7-2 to TRBJ1-5; 8 bases match TRBD1. The CDR3 length is 13 residues. Trimming cost V 5 bases and J 5 bases; bases outside gene matches: 2. Germline assignment: CDR1 SGHTA and CDR2 FQGNSA. The DNA for the CDR3 is TGTGCCAGCAGCAGACAGGGGCATCAGCCCCAGCATTTT. Amino acid sequence: CASSRQGHQPQHF.